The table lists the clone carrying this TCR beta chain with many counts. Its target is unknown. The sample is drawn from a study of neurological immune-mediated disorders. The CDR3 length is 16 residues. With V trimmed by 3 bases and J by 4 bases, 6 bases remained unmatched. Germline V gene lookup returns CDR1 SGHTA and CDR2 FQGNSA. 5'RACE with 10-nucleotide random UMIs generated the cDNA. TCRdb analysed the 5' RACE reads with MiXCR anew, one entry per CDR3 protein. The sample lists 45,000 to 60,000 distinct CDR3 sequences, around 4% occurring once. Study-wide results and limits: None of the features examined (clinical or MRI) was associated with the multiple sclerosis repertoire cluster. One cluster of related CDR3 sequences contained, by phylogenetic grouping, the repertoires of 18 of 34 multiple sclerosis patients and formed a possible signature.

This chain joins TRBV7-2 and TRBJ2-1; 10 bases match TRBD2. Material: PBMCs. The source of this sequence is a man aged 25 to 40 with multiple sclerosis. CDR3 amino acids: CASSFRTSGLYNEQFF. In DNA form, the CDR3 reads TGTGCCAGCAGCTTTAGGACTAGCGGTTTATACAATGAGCAGTTCTTC.